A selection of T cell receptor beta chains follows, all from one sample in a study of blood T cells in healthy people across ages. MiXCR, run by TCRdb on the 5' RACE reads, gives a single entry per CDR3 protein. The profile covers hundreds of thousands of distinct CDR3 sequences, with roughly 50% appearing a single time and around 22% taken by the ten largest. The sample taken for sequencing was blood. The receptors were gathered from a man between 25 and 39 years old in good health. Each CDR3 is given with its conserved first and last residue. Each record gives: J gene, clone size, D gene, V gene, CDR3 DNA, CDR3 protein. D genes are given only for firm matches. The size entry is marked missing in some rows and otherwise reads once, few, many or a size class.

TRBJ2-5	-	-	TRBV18	TGTGCCAGCTCACCACCCCAGCGTGAGACCCAGTACTTC	CASSPPQRETQYF
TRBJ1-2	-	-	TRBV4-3	TGCGCCAGCAGCCCGACAGCTTACTATGGCTACACCTTC	CASSPTAYYGYTF
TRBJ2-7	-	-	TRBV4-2	TGTGCCAGCAGCCAGTTCGCGGAAGGGGTTAGCGAGCAGTACTTC	CASSQFAEGVSEQYF
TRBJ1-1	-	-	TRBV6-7	TGTGCCAGCAGTTGGGGGGACATTTCGAACACTGAAGCTTTCTTT	CASSWGDISNTEAFF
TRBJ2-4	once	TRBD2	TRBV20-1	TGCAGTGCTGCCAGCGGGACTGAGACCCGGTACTTC	CSAASGTETRYF
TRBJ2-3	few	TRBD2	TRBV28	TGTGCCAGCAGCCCCGGGACTAGAAACACAGATACGCAGTATTTT	CASSPGTRNTDTQYF
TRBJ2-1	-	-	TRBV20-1	TGCAGTGCTAGATCGTTGCGGAATGAGCAGTTCTTC	CSARSLRNEQFF
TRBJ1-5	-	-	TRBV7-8	TGTGCCAGCAGCTTTCGGGGGACACCATCTAAGCCCCAGCATTTT	CASSFRGTPSKPQHF
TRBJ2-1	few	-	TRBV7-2	TGTGCCAGCAGCTTAGGGATTGAGAGGAATGAGCAGTTCTTC	CASSLGIERNEQFF
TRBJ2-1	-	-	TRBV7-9	TGTGCCAGCAGCGGTTCAGGGCTGAGCTCCTACAATGAGCAGTTCTTC	CASSGSGLSSYNEQFF
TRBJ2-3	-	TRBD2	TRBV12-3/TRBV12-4	TGTGCCAGCAGCACTAGCGGGAGTACTAGCACAGATACGCAGTATTTT	CASSTSGSTSTDTQYF